The 30 T cell receptor beta chains given below trace back to one sample, sequenced in a study of PD-1 blockade in classical Hodgkin lymphoma. The assay was immunoSEQ multiplex PCR, and TCRdb's table has in-frame clones only and misses some. The sample consists of 50,000 or so clones, roughly nine tenths of them appearing once. Time point reported: cycle 4 day 1 (C4D1), after more than 5 weeks of nivolumab. All the patients suffered relapse after autologous stem cell transplantation, and brentuximab vedotin exposure differed. Sequencing was performed on peripheral blood mononuclear cells (PBMCs), taken before the fourth cycle of nivolumab. Source of these receptors: a human donor with classical Hodgkin lymphoma.

The chain couples TRBV28 to TRBJ1-5, with TRBD1 as a possible D gene (6 bases). The CDR3 covers 14 residues. Trimming pared 7 bases from V and 7 bases from J, leaving 17 bases between. CDR1 and CDR2 (germline): MDHEN, SYDVKM. In DNA form, the CDR3 reads TGTGCCAGCATTGACCAGGGGAAGAGACAGCCCCAGCATTTT. This sequence encodes CASIDQGKRQPQHF.

A single count supports this clone. This chain joins TRBV19 and TRBJ1-1; maybe TRBD1 (6 bases). Germline V gene sequence: CDR1 LNHDA, CDR2 SQIVND (reference sequence). This CDR3 is 18 amino acids long. The V gene lost 3 bases and the J gene lost 4 bases, with 24 bases spanning the gap. The CDR3, as DNA: TGTGCCAGTAGTATTACGGACAGTTCCGCACCCTTTACCACTGAAGCTTTCTTT. This gives the protein CASSITDSSAPFTTEAFF.

This chain links TRBV2 with TRBJ2-5; 9 nucleotides line up with TRBD2. Germline V gene data show CDR1 as SNHLY and CDR2 as FYNNEI. The CDR3 is 15 amino acids. Trimming removed 2 bases from V and 5 bases from J; junction bases left unmatched: 6. CDR3 loop: CASSELASGEETQYF. DNA of the CDR3: TGTGCCAGCAGTGAACTAGCTAGCGGGGAGGAGACCCAGTACTTC.

The CDR3 region is CASRGGSNEKLFF. CDR3 coding DNA: TGTGCCAGCAGAGGAGGGTCTAATGAAAAACTGTTTTTT. The chain recombines TRBV2 with TRBJ1-4; D unclear. CDR1 is SNHLY and CDR2 is FYNNEI in the germline V gene. V lost 6 bases to trimming and J lost 3 bases, with 8 bases between them. This CDR3 spans 13 amino acids. Full variable domain (missing parts from reference TRBV2 and TRBJ1-4): EPEVTQTPSHQVTQMGQEVILRCVPISNHLYFYWYRQILGQKVEFLVSFYNNEISEKSEIFDDQFSVERPDGSNFTLKIRSTKLEDSAMYFCASRGGSNEKLFFGSGTQLSVL.

V usage is TRBV11-3 and J usage is TRBJ1-1, with D maybe TRBD1 (5 bases). Germline assignment: CDR1 SGHNT and CDR2 YENEEA. With 5 bases removed from V and 2 bases from J, the gap between germline ends came to 9 bases. This CDR3 contains 13 residues. CDR3 DNA: TGTGCCAGCAGCCGAGGGGTTAACACTGAAGCTTTCTTT. Encoded protein: CASSRGVNTEAFF.

The chain employs TRBV9 and TRBJ2-2; no definite D call. The CDR3 extends over 16 amino acids. V was pared by 4 bases and J by 2 bases, with 15 bases between. Germline CDR1 is SGDLS and CDR2 is YYNGEE. DNA for the CDR3: TGTGCCAGCAGCCCATCCGTTCTTACTAACACCGGGGAGCTGTTTTTT. Its translation: CASSPSVLTNTGELFF.

V is TRBV7-2 and J is TRBJ1-6; 8 positions match TRBD1. The CDR3 runs 15 residues. V lost 5 bases to trimming and J lost 7 bases; unmatched junction nucleotides: 7. Germline CDR1 and CDR2: SGHTA and FQGNSA. CDR3 DNA sequence: TGTGCCAGCAGCCTAGACCGGGACAGGAATTCACCCCTCCACTTT. As protein: CASSLDRDRNSPLHF.

The chain is built from TRBV7-9 and TRBJ2-7, with 13 nucleotides matching TRBD2. The trim removed 7 bases at V and 2 bases at J, leaving 11 bases unmatched. From germline, CDR1 is SEHNR and CDR2 FQNEAQ (reference sequence). The CDR3 runs 17 residues. The CDR3 nucleotides are TGTGCCAGCATCCCCCCGGAACTAGCGGGAGGGCCCTACGAGCAGTACTTC. It yields the protein CASIPPELAGGPYEQYF.

V usage is TRBV15 and J usage is TRBJ1-2; a possible D gene is TRBD1 (5 bases). Germline V lookup: CDR1 LNHNV, CDR2 YYDKDF (reference sequence). Trimming removed 0 bases at V and 8 bases at J, with 19 bases between. This CDR3 has 16 residues. Here the CDR3 DNA reads TGTGCCACCAGCAGAGATCAGGGCTTCGTCCCTGACGGCTACACCTTC. It codes for CATSRDQGFVPDGYTF.

This rearrangement joins TRBV5-1 to TRBJ2-3; tentative D call: TRBD2 (7 bases). Germline V gives CDR1 SGHRS, CDR2 YFSETQ. The CDR3 sequence is 15 residues long. Deletions cut 0 bases from V and 7 bases from J, with 15 bases between. CDR3 region: CASSLGAGATYTQYF. DNA of the CDR3: TGCGCCAGCAGCTTGGGTGCGGGGGCGACGTATACGCAGTATTTT.

The rearrangement uses TRBV9 and TRBJ2-1; 11 bases are a match to TRBD2. V gave up 3 bases and J gave up 2 bases; unmatched junction bases: 4. This CDR3 has 16 amino acids. CDR1 is SGDLS, CDR2 YYNGEE, per germline. The CDR3 protein is CASSALAGATYNEQFF. In nucleotides, the CDR3 is TGTGCCAGCAGCGCACTAGCGGGGGCGACCTACAATGAGCAGTTCTTC.

The rearrangement joins TRBV28 to TRBJ1-4, with D possibly matching TRBD1 (6 bases). V lost 5 bases and J lost 3, with 10 bases in between. Germline V lookup: CDR1 MDHEN, CDR2 SYDVKM. There are 14 residues in the CDR3. CDR3 sequence reads: CASSEQGPNEKLFF. The CDR3 nucleotides read TGTGCCAGCAGTGAACAGGGCCCTAATGAAAAACTGTTTTTT.

This clone was recorded once. The chain employs TRBV21-1 and TRBJ2-3. TRBV21-1 is a listed pseudogene. CDR3 length: 17 amino acids. The CDR3 bases are TGTGCCAGCAGCAAAACCCGGTCAGCATCCCACACAGATACGCAGTATTTT. It codes for CASSKTRSASHTDTQYF.

The chain has TRBV13 and TRBJ2-7; TRBD2 agrees at 11 bases. CDR1 and CDR2 from the germline V gene are PRHDT and FYEKMQ (reference sequence). This CDR3 region has 15 residues. V lost 5 bases and J lost 6; bases outside the gene matches: 9. The CDR3 coding sequence is TGTGCCAGCAGCCGGCGGACTAGCGGGTGGGGCGAGCAGTACTTC. Translation: CASSRRTSGWGEQYF.

This clone was detected only once. This rearrangement joins TRBV21-1 to TRBJ1-2; TRBD1 was called by the table and not checked on the DNA. TRBV21-1 represents a pseudogene. The length of the CDR3 is 16 residues. As DNA, the CDR3 is TGTGCCAGCAGCAAAGCTGGAAGGGGTTGGAACTATGGCTACACCTTC. The encoded protein is CASSKAGRGWNYGYTF.

Only a few counts were recorded for this clone. The rearrangement joins TRBV7-9 to TRBJ1-6; TRBD1 matches 9 bases. Germline loops: CDR1 SEHNR, CDR2 FQNEAQ (reference sequence). The junction had 5 bases not matched to a gene; V was cut back by 4 bases and J by 10 bases. The CDR3 runs 14 residues. The DNA for the CDR3 is TGTGCCAGCAGCTCGGGACAGGGAGGCTCACCCCTCCACTTT. Translated, it gives CASSSGQGGSPLHF.

The rearrangement links TRBV18 to TRBJ2-7, with D possibly matching TRBD1 (5 bases). The germline CDR1 and CDR2 sequences are KGHSH and LQKENI. The CDR3 is 13 amino acids. V gave up 1 base and J gave up 6 bases, with 10 bases separating them. The CDR3 reads CASSPQRGGEQYF. CDR3 DNA sequence: TGTGCCAGCTCACCACAAAGGGGTGGCGAGCAGTACTTC.

This sequence joins TRBV5-1 and TRBJ2-1; 11 bases agree with TRBD2. There are 17 residues in the CDR3. CDR1 and CDR2 (germline): SGHRS, YFSETQ. Losses at the gene ends were 0 bases for V and 1 base for J; bases not matched to a gene: 3. CDR3 nucleotide sequence: TGCGCCAGCAGCTTGGCGCTAGCGGGGGGTTCCTACAATGAGCAGTTCTTC. It encodes CASSLALAGGSYNEQFF.

This chain uses TRBV19 with TRBJ1-6, with unresolved D. The V gene lost 5 bases and the J gene lost 13 bases, with 21 bases spanning the gap. CDR3 length equals 15 residues. Germline-derived CDR1 and CDR2 are LNHDA and SQIVND (reference sequence). CDR3 sequence: CASSVGNKGSLPLHF. In DNA form, the CDR3 reads TGTGCCAGTAGTGTAGGCAATAAAGGATCACTTCCCCTCCACTTT.

V and J are TRBV27 and TRBJ1-2, with TRBD1 identical over 7 bases. Germline V gene lookup returns CDR1 MNHEY and CDR2 SMNVEV (reference sequence). The CDR3 is 14 residues long. V gave up 6 bases and J gave up 3 bases; unmatched junction bases: 7. The CDR3 here is CASRSGQLDYGYTF. DNA of the CDR3: TGTGCCAGCAGGTCGGGACAGCTGGACTATGGCTACACCTTC.

The chain joins TRBV5-6 to TRBJ1-5; tentatively, D is TRBD1 (6 bases). The ends were cut back, 1 base at V and 1 base at J, with 15 bases in the middle. CDR3 length: 17 residues. Germline V gene data show CDR1 as SGHDT and CDR2 as YYEEEE. DNA of the CDR3: TGTGCCAGCAGCTTGAGGTCGGGGGCAATAAGCAATCAGCCCCAGCATTTT. It is translated as CASSLRSGAISNQPQHF.

The chain carries TRBV4-1 and TRBJ2-5; the D gene is possibly TRBD1 (6 bases). The CDR3 covers 17 residues. V was shortened by 1 base and J by 2 bases, with 17 bases between the two germline ends. Germline-derived CDR1 and CDR2 are MGHRA and YSYEKL. As DNA, the CDR3 is TGCGCCAGCAGCCAAGGGTCGCAGGGGCCTGATCAAGAGACCCAGTACTTC. As protein: CASSQGSQGPDQETQYF.

V and J are TRBV6-6 and TRBJ2-1; D is possibly TRBD1 (6 bases). Between the trimmed V and J ends, which lost 2 bases and 4 bases, there was a span of 12 bases. This CDR3 contains 15 residues. Germline CDR1 reads MNHNY; CDR2 reads SVGAGI (reference sequence). CDR3 protein: CASSYGDIGYNEQFF. In nucleotides, the CDR3 is TGTGCCAGCAGTTACGGGGACATCGGATACAATGAGCAGTTCTTC.

The chain employs TRBV5-6 and TRBJ1-3; D remains ambiguous. This CDR3 is built from 15 residues. From germline, CDR1 is SGHDT and CDR2 YYEEEE. The V and J ends lost 4 bases and 1 base respectively, with 12 bases between them. As DNA, the CDR3 is TGTGCCAGCAGCCCCCGCTGGGGTTCTGGAAACACCATATATTTT. Its protein is CASSPRWGSGNTIYF.

The V call is TRBV6-5, the J call TRBJ1-2; a possible D gene is TRBD1 (5 bases). Between the trimmed V and J ends, which lost 6 bases and 2 bases, there was a span of 13 bases. There are 14 residues in the CDR3. Germline CDR1 and CDR2: MNHEY and SVGAGI. The CDR3 DNA reads TGTGCCAGCAGCCCGCTAGGGGAGAACTATGGCTACACCTTC. Its translation is CASSPLGENYGYTF.

The chain combines TRBV5-8 with TRBJ2-4; TRBD1 is a possible D gene (6 bases). The V end lost 2 bases, the J end lost 0 bases, and 18 bases lay between the germline ends. Germline CDR1 reads SGHTS; CDR2 reads YDEGEE. The CDR3 length is 18 residues. CDR3 sequence reads: CASSFLGVTGLAKNIQYF. The CDR3 bases are TGTGCCAGCAGCTTTTTGGGTGTCACAGGGCTAGCCAAAAACATTCAGTACTTC.

The V gene is TRBV6-1, the J gene TRBJ2-2, with no clear D. Trimming cost V 7 bases and J 1 base, with 10 bases left between them. Germline assignment: CDR1 MNHNS and CDR2 SASEGT. This CDR3 has 14 amino acids. The CDR3 DNA follows: TGTGCCAGCAAAAGGGAAGGGAACACCGGGGAGCTGTTTTTT. Protein: CASKREGNTGELFF.

The chain is built from TRBV29-1 and TRBJ1-4, with D unresolved. CDR1 SQVTM and CDR2 ANQGSEA come from the germline V gene. The CDR3 covers 14 residues. The V and J ends lost 7 bases and 3 bases respectively, with 15 bases between them. CDR3 in DNA: TGCAGCGCTCTCGGCGGTCTGGCTAATGAAAAACTGTTTTTT. The encoded protein is CSALGGLANEKLFF.

The rearrangement joins TRBV7-3 to TRBJ2-2; D tentatively reads TRBD1 or TRBD2 (6 bases each). Germline values: CDR1 SGHTA, CDR2 FQGTGA. Trimming cost V 1 base and J 0 bases, with 9 bases left between them. CDR3 length: 16 amino acids. CDR3 residues: CASSLNGGANTGELFF. The CDR3 DNA is TGTGCCAGCAGCTTAAACGGGGGCGCGAACACCGGGGAGCTGTTTTTT. Together with reference TRBV7-3 and TRBJ2-2, the CDR3 gives the full variable domain: GAGVSQTPSNKVTEKGKYVELRCDPISGHTALYWYRQSLGQGPEFLIYFQGTGAADDSGLPNDRFFAVRPEGSVSTLKIQRTERGDSAVYLCASSLNGGANTGELFFGEGSRLTVL.

V is TRBV5-1 and J is TRBJ2-3; D may be TRBD2 (5 bases). The V gene's germline CDR1 is SGHRS and CDR2 YFSETQ. The CDR3 contains 17 residues. The V gene lost 0 bases and the J gene lost 2 bases, with 16 bases spanning the gap. As DNA, the CDR3 is TGCGCCAGCAGCTTGGATTCGACTACCAGACACACAGATACGCAGTATTTT. It is translated as CASSLDSTTRHTDTQYF.